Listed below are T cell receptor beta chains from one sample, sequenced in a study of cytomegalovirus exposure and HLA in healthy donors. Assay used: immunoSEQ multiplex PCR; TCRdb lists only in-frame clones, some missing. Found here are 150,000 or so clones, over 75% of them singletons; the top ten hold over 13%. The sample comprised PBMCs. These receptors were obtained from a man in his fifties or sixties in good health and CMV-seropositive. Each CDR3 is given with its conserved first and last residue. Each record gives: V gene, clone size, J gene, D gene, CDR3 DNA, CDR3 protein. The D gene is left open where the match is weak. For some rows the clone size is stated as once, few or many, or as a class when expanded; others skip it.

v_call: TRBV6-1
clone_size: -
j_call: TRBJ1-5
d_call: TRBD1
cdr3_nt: TGTGCCAGCAGGGGACAGGGGGCGGCGGATCAGCCCCAGCATTTT
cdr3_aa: CASRGQGAADQPQHF

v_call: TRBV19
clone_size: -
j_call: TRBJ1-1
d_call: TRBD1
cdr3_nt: TGTGCCAGTAGTAGGGGACAGGGGGTCATAATGAACACTGAAGCTTTCTTT
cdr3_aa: CASSRGQGVIMNTEAFF

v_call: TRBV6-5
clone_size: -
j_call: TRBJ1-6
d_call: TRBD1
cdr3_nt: TGTGCCAGCAGTTACTCCCGGACAGGAAGGTCACCCCTCCACTTT
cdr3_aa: CASSYSRTGRSPLHF

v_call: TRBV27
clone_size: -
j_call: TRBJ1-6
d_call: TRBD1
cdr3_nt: TGTGCCAGCAGTTTATCGGGGACAGGGGGCGCTTCACCCCTCCACTTT
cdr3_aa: CASSLSGTGGASPLHF

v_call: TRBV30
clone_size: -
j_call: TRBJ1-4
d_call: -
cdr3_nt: TGTGCCTGGAGTGGCCGAGACGGGGTAGAAAAACTGTTTTTT
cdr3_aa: CAWSGRDGVEKLFF

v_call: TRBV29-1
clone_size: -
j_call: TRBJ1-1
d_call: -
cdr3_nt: TGCAGCGTTGCCAGGGGGAACACTGAAGCTTTCTTT
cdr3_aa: CSVARGNTEAFF

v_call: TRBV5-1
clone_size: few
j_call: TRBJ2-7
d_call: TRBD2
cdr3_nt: TGCGCCAGCAGTTCTCCCGGGACTAGCAACTACGAGCAGTACTTC
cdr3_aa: CASSSPGTSNYEQYF

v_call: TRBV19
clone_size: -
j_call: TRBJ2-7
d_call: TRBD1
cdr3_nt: TGTGCCAGTAGTATAGGCCAGGGGGCGTACTACGAGCAGTACTTC
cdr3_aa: CASSIGQGAYYEQYF

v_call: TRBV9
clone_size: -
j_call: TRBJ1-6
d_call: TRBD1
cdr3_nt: TGTGCCAGCAGCCTCAACCCGACAGGGCCTAATTCACCCCTCCACTTT
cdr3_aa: CASSLNPTGPNSPLHF

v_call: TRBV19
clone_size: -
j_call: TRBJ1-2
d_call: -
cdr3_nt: TGTGCCAGTAGTATAGGCGCACAGGGATGGGGATATGGCTACACCTTC
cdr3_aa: CASSIGAQGWGYGYTF

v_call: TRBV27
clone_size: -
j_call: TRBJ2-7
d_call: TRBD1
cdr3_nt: TGTGCCACCAAGACAGGGGGAGGACTCTTTTCTAATACCCGGGACTACGAGCAGTACTTC
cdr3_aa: CATKTGGGLFSNTRDYEQYF

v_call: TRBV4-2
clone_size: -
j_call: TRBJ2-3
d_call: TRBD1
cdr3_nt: TGTGCCAGCAGCCAAGGGGGAAGGGGGCCAGGTGTGACAGATACGCAGTATTTT
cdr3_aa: CASSQGGRGPGVTDTQYF

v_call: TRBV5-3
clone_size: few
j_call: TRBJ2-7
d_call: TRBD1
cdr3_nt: TGTGCCAGAAGGACACGGACAGGGTATTCAGACAACGAGCAGTACTTC
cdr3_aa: CARRTRTGYSDNEQYF

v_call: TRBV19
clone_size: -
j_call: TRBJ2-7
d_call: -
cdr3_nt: TGTGCCAGCGGGACACGCTACGAGCAGTACTTC
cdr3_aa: CASGTRYEQYF

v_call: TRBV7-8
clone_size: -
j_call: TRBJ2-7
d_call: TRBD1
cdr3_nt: TGTGCCAGCAGCTTTTGGACAGGGGGAACCTACGAGCAGTACTTC
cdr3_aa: CASSFWTGGTYEQYF

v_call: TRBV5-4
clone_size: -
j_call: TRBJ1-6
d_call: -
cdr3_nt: TGTGCCAGCAGCTTGAAGGAACAGGGCAATTCACCCCTCCACTTT
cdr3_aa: CASSLKEQGNSPLHF

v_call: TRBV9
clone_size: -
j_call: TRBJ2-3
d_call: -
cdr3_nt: TGTGCCAGCAGCGTAAGTACAGGACTAAACGGAGATACGCAGTATTTT
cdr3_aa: CASSVSTGLNGDTQYF

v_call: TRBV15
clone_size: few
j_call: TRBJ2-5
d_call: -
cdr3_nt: TGTGCCACCAGCAGGGGCCCGGGACTCCAATGGGAGACCCAGTACTTC
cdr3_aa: CATSRGPGLQWETQYF

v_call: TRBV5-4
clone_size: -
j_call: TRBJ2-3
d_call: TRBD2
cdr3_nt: TGTGCCAGCAGCCCCGGACCGGGGGGGAGCACAGATACGCAGTATTTT
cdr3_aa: CASSPGPGGSTDTQYF

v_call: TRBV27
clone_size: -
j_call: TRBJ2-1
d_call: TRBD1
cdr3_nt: TGTGCCAGCAGTTTCCAGGGGGCGGGCAATGAGCAGTTCTTC
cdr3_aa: CASSFQGAGNEQFF

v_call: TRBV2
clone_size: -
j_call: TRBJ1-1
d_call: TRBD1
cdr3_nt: TGTGCCAGCCGTTCAGGGGGCCCGAACACTGAAGCTTTCTTT
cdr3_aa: CASRSGGPNTEAFF

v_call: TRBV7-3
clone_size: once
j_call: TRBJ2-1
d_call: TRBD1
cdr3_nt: TGTGCCAGCAGCTTAGTTGGACAGGGGGCGGACAATGAGCAGTTCTTC
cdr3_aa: CASSLVGQGADNEQFF

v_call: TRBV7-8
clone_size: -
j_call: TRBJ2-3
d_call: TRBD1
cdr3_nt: TGTGCCAGCAGACCCTGGACAGGGAAAGCAGATACGCAGTATTTT
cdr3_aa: CASRPWTGKADTQYF

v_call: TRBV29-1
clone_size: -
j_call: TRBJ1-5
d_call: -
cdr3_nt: TGCAGCGTTGTAGCGGGAGCGGGACAGCCCCAGCATTTT
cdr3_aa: CSVVAGAGQPQHF

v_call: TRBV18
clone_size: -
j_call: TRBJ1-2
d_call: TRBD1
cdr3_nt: TGTGCCAGCTCACCACGACGGGCGGACAGGGGGAACTATGGCTACACCTTC
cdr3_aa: CASSPRRADRGNYGYTF

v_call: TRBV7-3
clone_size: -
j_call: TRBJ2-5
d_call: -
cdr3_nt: TGTGCCAGCAGCGAGGGCCCACCCACGACCCAGTACTTC
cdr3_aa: CASSEGPPTTQYF

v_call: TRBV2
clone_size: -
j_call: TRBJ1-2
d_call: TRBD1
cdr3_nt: TGTGCCAGCAGGGCCCTTACAGGGGGCGGTCCCCACACCTTC
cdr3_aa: CASRALTGGGPHTF

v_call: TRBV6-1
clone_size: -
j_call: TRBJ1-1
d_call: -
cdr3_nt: TGTGCCAGCAGGATGAGGGGGTTTTGGGATACTGAAGCTTTCTTT
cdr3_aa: CASRMRGFWDTEAFF

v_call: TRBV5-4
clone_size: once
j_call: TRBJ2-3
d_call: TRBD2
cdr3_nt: TGTGCCAGCAGCTTCTCCGGACTAGGAACAGATACGCAGTATTTT
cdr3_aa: CASSFSGLGTDTQYF

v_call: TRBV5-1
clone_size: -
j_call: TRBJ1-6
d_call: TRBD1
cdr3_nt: TGCGCCAGCAGCTTGTTCGGACAGGGAAGGTATGGGAATTCACCCCTCCACTTT
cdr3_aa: CASSLFGQGRYGNSPLHF

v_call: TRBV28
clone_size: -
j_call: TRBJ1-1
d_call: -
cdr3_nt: TGTGCCAGCAGGGGGGGGGTAAGGAACACTGAAGCTTTCTTT
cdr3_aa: CASRGGVRNTEAFF

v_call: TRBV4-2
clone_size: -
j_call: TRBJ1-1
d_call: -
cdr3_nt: TGTGCCAGCTCGCCAGGGTACAACACTGAAGCTTTCTTT
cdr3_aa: CASSPGYNTEAFF

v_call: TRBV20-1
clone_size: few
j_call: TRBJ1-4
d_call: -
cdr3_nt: TGCAGTGCTAGTAGGGGGTTAGGACTGTTTTTT
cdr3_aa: CSASRGLGLFF

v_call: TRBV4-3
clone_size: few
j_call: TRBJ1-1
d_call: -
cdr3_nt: TGCGCCAGCAGCCAAGACCCGCGGAACACTGAAGCTTTCTTT
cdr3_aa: CASSQDPRNTEAFF

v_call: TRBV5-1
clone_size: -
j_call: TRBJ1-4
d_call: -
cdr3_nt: TGCGCCAGCAGCTTGGAAGGGGAAGAGTACGAAAAACTGTTTTTT
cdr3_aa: CASSLEGEEYEKLFF

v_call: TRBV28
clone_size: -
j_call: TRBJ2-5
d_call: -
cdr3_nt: TGTGCCAGCAGTCGGACAGAAGAACCCCAAGAGACCCAGTACTTC
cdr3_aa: CASSRTEEPQETQYF

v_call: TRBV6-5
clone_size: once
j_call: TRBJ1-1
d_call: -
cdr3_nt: TGTGCCAGCATCTGGGGAGGGACGGACACTGAAGCTTTCTTT
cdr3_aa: CASIWGGTDTEAFF

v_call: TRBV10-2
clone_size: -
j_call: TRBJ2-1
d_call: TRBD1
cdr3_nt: TGCGCCAGCAGTGACGGACAGGGGGCCTACAATGAGCAGTTCTTC
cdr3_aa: CASSDGQGAYNEQFF

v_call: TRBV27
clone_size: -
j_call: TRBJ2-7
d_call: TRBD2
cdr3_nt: TGTGCCAGCAGTCCTAAACTAGCGGGGGGGACCTACGAGCAGTACTTC
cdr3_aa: CASSPKLAGGTYEQYF

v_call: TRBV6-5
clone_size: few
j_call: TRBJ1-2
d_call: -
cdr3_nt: TGTGCCAGCAACAAAAATGGCGGAGCCACGTCTGGCTACACCTTC
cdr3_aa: CASNKNGGATSGYTF

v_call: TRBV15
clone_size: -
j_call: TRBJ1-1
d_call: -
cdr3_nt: TGTGCCACCAGCATAGGACAGAGCTTTATGAACACTGAAGCTTTCTTT
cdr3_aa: CATSIGQSFMNTEAFF

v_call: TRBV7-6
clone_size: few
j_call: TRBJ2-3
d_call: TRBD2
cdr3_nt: TGTGCCAGCAGCTTAGCTAGCGGGGGGGGCACAGATACGCAGTATTTT
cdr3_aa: CASSLASGGGTDTQYF

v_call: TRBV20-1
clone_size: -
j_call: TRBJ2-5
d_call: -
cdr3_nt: TGCAGTGCCATACTTAAGACCCAGTACTTC
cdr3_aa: CSAILKTQYF

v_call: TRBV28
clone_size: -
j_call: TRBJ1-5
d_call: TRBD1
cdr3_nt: TGTGCCAGCATTACAGGGGGCTTCGGTCAGCCCCAGCATTTT
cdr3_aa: CASITGGFGQPQHF

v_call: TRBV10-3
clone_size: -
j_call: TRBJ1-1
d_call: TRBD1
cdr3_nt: TGTGCCATCAGGGATACAGGGGGCAACACTGAAGCTTTCTTT
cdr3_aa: CAIRDTGGNTEAFF